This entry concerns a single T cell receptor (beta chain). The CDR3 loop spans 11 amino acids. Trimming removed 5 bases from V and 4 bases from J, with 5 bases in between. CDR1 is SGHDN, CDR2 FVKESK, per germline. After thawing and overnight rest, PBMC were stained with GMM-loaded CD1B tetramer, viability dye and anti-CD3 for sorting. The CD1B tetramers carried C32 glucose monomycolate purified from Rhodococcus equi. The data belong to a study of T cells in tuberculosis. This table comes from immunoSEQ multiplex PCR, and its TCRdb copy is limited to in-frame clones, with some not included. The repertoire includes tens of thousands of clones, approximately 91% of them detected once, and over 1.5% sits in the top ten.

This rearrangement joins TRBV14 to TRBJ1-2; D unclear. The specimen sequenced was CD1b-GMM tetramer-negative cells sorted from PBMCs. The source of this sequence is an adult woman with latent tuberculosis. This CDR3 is CASSSVYGYTF. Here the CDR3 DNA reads TGTGCCAGCAGCTCTGTCTATGGCTACACCTTC.